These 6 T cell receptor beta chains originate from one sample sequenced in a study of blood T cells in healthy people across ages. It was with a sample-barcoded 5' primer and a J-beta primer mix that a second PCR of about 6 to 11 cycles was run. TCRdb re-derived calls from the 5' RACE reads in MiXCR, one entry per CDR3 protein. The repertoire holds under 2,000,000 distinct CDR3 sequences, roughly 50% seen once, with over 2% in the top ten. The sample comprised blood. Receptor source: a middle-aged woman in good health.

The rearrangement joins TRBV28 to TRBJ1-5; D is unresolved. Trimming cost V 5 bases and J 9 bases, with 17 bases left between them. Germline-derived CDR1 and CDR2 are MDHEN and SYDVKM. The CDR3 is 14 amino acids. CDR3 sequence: CASSLPGAGRPQHF. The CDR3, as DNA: TGTGCCAGCAGTCTCCCTGGAGCCGGTAGGCCCCAGCATTTT.

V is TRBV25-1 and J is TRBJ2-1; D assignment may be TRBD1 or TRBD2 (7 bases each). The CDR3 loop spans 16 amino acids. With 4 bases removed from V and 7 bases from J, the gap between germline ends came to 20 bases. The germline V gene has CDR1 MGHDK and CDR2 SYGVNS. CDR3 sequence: CASSAHGGGTENEQFF. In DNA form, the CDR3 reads TGTGCCAGCAGTGCCCACGGGGGAGGGACAGAGAATGAGCAGTTCTTC.

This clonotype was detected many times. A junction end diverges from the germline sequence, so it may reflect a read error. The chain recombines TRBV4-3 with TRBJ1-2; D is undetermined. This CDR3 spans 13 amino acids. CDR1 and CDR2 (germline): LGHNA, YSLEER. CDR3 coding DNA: TGTGCCAGCAGCCACGGGACTAACTATGGCTACACCTTC. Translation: CASSHGTNYGYTF.

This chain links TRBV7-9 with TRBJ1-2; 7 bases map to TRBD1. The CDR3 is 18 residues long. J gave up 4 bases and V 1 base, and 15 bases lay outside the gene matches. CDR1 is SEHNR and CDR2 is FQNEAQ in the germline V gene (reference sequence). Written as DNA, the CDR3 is TGTGCCAGCAGCTTAGACCCCCCCGTAGACAGGGACGGCTATGGCTACACCTTC. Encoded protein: CASSLDPPVDRDGYGYTF. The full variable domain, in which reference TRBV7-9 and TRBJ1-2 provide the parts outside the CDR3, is DTGVSQNPRHKITKRGQNVTFRCDPISEHNRLYWYRQTLGQGPEFLTYFQNEAQLEKSRLLSDRFSAERPKGSFSTLEIQRTEQGDSAMYLCASSLDPPVDRDGYGYTFGSGTRLTVV.

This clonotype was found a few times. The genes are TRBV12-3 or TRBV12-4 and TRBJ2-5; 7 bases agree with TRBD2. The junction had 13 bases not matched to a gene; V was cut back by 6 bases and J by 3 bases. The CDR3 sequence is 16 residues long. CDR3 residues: CASRPGHSGREETQYF. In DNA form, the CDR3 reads TGTGCCAGCAGACCCGGCCATTCGGGGAGGGAAGAGACCCAGTACTTC.

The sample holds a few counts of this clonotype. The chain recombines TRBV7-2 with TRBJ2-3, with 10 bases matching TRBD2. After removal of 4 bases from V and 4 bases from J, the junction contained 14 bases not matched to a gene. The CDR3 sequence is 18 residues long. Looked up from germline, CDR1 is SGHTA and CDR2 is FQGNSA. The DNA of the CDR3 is TGTGCCAGCAGCTCCTTAGCGGGGGGCCCGCTAGGGGCAGATACGCAGTATTTT. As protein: CASSSLAGGPLGADTQYF.